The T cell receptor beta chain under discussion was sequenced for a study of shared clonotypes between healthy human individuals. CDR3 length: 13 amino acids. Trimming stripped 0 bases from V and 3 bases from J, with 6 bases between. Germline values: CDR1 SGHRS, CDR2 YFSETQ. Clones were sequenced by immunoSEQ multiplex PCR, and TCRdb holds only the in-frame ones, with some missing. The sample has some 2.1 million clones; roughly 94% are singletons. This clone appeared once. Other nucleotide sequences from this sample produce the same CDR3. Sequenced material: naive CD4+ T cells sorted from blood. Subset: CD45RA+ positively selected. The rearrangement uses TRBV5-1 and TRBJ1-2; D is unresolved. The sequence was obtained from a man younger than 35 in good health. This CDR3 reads CASSLDSYYGYTF. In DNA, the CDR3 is TGCGCCAGCAGCTTGGACAGCTACTATGGCTACACCTTC.